This T cell receptor beta chain was sequenced for a study of T-cell reconstitution after alpha-beta-depleted transplantation in children. This clonotype was picked up many times. The antigen is undetermined. Germline V CDR1 and CDR2: SGHDT, YYEEEE. V lost 3 bases and J 5 bases, leaving 17 bases between the germline ends. CDR3 size: 15 residues. Study-wide points: The origin of high day-60 TCRbeta diversity in some patients lay in surviving recipient T cells and thymic progenitors. At one year after transplant, newly produced T cells mostly accounted for T-cell counts and diversity. Where alpha-beta T cells came from about two months after transplant was reportedly several hundred expanded graft clones.

During its preparation, the TCRbeta library received unique molecular identifiers. TCRdb passed the PCR reads through MiXCR, listing each CDR3 protein once. The data hold roughly 98,000 distinct CDR3 sequences, with roughly 15% observed a single time. The origin of this receptor is a male patient aged 2-15 years who had a stem cell transplant for acute lymphoblastic leukemia, so the T cells may come from the graft donor. The starting material was PBMCs, mostly from graft donor cells, obtained 180 days after TCRalphabeta/CD19-depleted stem cell transplant. This chain uses TRBV5-6 with TRBJ2-5, with D possibly being TRBD1 (6 bases). The CDR3 DNA follows: TGTGCCAGCAGCTCGGAGCGACAGGTTTGGGAGACCCAGTACTTC. Its protein product is CASSSERQVWETQYF.